A selection of T cell receptor beta chains follows, all from one sample in a study of beta chain features in type 1 diabetes. Profiled with immunoSEQ multiplex PCR; TCRdb holds only in-frame clones, not every one. The table records 55,000 to 85,000 clones, roughly half of them present only once. The sample was central memory CD4+ T cells from blood. Source of these receptors: a man aged 25 to 40 with type 1 diabetes. Each CDR3 is given with its conserved first and last residue. D genes are given only for firm matches.

V: TRBV4-1; J: TRBJ2-1; D: TRBD1; CDR3: CASSQAPPLPGGEYNEQFF
V: TRBV27; J: TRBJ2-1; D: TRBD2; CDR3: CASSLTGLAESSYNEQFF
V: TRBV7-2; J: TRBJ1-5; D: -; CDR3: CASRGGGSNQPQHF
V: TRBV7-2; J: TRBJ2-5; D: TRBD2; CDR3: CASRSGTSQETQYF
V: TRBV19; J: TRBJ2-1; D: -; CDR3: CASSIVQGWANEQFF
V: TRBV6-5; J: TRBJ1-1; D: -; CDR3: CASSSVNTEAFF
V: TRBV7-2; J: TRBJ2-1; D: -; CDR3: CASRSGLNEQFF
V: TRBV19; J: TRBJ1-1; D: -; CDR3: CASNGVNTEAFF
V: TRBV30; J: TRBJ2-5; D: TRBD2; CDR3: CAWSVLAGAGETQYF
V: TRBV27; J: TRBJ2-6; D: -; CDR3: CASSLSVAGVDVLTF
V: TRBV5-1; J: TRBJ2-2; D: -; CDR3: CASSLETPTGELFF
V: TRBV6-4; J: TRBJ1-5; D: TRBD1; CDR3: CASSEAGGNQPQHF
V: TRBV11-2; J: TRBJ2-2; D: -; CDR3: CASIGQGSNTGELFF
V: TRBV25-1; J: TRBJ2-2; D: -; CDR3: CASSEIAGELFF
V: TRBV4-2; J: TRBJ1-1; D: -; CDR3: CASSQDGSQAFF
V: TRBV6-1; J: TRBJ1-4; D: -; CDR3: CASTRQIATNEKLFF
V: TRBV6-5; J: TRBJ1-6; D: TRBD1; CDR3: CASSYGQGGTPLHF
V: TRBV5-1; J: TRBJ1-3; D: -; CDR3: CASSSGGTGNTIYF
V: TRBV6-1; J: TRBJ2-7; D: TRBD1; CDR3: CASGSTGVSYEQYF
V: TRBV29-1; J: TRBJ2-2; D: TRBD1; CDR3: CSVVGQGDTGELFF
V: TRBV18; J: TRBJ1-2; D: -; CDR3: CASPPPAGNYGYTF
V: TRBV5-1; J: TRBJ2-7; D: TRBD2; CDR3: CASSLGSSGIGYEQYF
V: TRBV29-1; J: TRBJ2-3; D: TRBD2; CDR3: CSVIGLADPTDTQYF
V: TRBV5-5; J: TRBJ1-6; D: -; CDR3: CASSLDGESPLHF
V: TRBV29-1; J: TRBJ2-5; D: TRBD1; CDR3: CSVPQDRGILETQYF
V: TRBV19; J: TRBJ2-6; D: TRBD2; CDR3: CARPRRGDVLTF
V: TRBV19; J: TRBJ2-2; D: TRBD1; CDR3: CASSIPPLRQGVRGELFF
V: TRBV29-1; J: TRBJ2-2; D: TRBD1; CDR3: CSVDRGLNTGELFF
V: TRBV9; J: TRBJ1-1; D: -; CDR3: CASSVGSDTYAFF